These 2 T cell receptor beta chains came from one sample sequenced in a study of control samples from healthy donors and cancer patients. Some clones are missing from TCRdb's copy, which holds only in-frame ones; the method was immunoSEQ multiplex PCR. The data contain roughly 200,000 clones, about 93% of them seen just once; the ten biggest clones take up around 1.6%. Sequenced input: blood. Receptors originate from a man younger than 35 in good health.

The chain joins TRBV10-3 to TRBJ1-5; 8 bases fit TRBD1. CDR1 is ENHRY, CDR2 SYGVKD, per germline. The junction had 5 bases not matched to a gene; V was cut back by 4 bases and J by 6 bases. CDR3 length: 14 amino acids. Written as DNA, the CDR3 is TGTGCCATCAGTGGGCAGGGGGCTCGTCAGCCCCAGCATTTT. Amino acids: CAISGQGARQPQHF.

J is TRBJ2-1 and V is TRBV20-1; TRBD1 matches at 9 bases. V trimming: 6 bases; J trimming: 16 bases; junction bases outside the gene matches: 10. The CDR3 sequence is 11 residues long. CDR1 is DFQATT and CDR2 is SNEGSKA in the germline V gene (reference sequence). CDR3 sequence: CSATRWDRVFF. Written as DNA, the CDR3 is TGCAGTGCGACCCGGTGGGACAGGGTTTTCTTC.